The T cell receptor (beta chain) described here comes from a study of neoadjuvant nivolumab and ipilimumab in lung cancer. Study outcomes and limitations: Only a single major-pathologic-response sample was available for clonality analysis. Resected-tumor TCR richness correlated positively with pretherapy blood richness.

Assay: immunoSEQ multiplex PCR; the TCRdb copy retains only in-frame clones and omits some. In the table there are some 30,000 clones, approximately 90% of which are singletons. Comments on this clone: Its specificity is unknown.

The sequenced sample was peripheral blood, obtained after neoadjuvant nivolumab, alone or with ipilimumab, at or shortly before surgery. The receptor was derived from an adult with non-small cell lung cancer.

The CDR3 DNA follows: TGTGCCAGCAGCCACGGGCAGGGTCAGAATTCACCCCTCCACTTT. This gives the protein CASSHGQGQNSPLHF. V usage is TRBV11-2 and J usage is TRBJ1-6, with D perhaps TRBD1 (5 bases). The V end lost 5 bases, the J end lost 7 bases, and 15 bases lay between the germline ends. CDR1 SGHAT and CDR2 FQNNGV come from the germline V gene. This CDR3 spans 15 amino acids.